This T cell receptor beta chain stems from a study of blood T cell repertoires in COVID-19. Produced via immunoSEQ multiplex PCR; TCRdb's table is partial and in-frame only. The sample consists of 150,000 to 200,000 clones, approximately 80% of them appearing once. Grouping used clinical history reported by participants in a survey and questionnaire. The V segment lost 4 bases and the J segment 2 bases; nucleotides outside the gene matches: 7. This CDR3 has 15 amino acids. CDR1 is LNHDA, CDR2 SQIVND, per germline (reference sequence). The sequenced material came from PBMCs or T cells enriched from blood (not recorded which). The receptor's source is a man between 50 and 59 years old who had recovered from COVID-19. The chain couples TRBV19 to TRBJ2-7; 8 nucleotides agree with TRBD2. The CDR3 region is CASSTTSGGPYEQYF. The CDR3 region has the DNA TGTGCCAGTAGTACCACTAGCGGCGGACCCTACGAGCAGTACTTC.